This T cell receptor beta chain was sequenced for a study of T cell responses to AZD1222 COVID-19 vaccine. Study-wide points: Donors were mostly white British, more females; clonal diversity possibly underestimated. Seropositivity was recorded at baseline in only a handful of AZD1222 recipients.

Remarks on this clone: The antigen remains unidentified.

The CDR3 totals 15 residues. From germline, CDR1 is SGHAT and CDR2 FQDESV (reference sequence). With 5 bases clipped from V and 11 bases from J, the junction kept 14 bases outside the gene matches. Repertoires were generated with immunoSEQ multiplex PCR, while TCRdb's copy carries only in-frame clones and drops some. This table has about 75,000 clones, about 91% appearing once. The sequences come from peripheral blood, collected 28 days after the second dose of the MenACWY control vaccine. The rearrangement links TRBV11-1 to TRBJ2-3; 9 nucleotides match TRBD1. The receptor was derived from an adult who received the MenACWY meningococcal vaccine as a control. CDR3 region: CASSVLFAGTGRQYF. DNA for the CDR3: TGTGCCAGCAGCGTTCTTTTCGCAGGGACAGGGAGGCAGTATTTT.